This section outlines one T cell receptor (beta chain) sequence together with its context. The data belong to a study of blood T cell repertoires in COVID-19. For the study at large: There were acute and convalescent COVID-19 samples, and they came from the United States, Italy and Spain. Nucleic acid was either cDNA or gDNA, and it came from T cells, B-cell-depleted T cells, or PBMCs.

It was during active infection that Seattle patients were enrolled and then longitudinally followed. As processed by the authors: The assay estimated nucleated cells by amplifying reference gene primers. TCRdb's copy holds only in-frame clones and misses some; the assay was immunoSEQ multiplex PCR. The DNA was the basis for D and trimming; V, J and clone size are from that table. This table holds 200,000 to 300,000 clones, about nine tenths found once. Sequenced material: peripheral blood. The TCR comes from a person aged 18-29 years with COVID-19, enrolled during active disease.

DNA for the CDR3: TGCGCCAGCAGCCAAGGTGACAGTTACTACGAGCAGTACTTC. The encoded protein is CASSQGDSYYEQYF. This chain links TRBV4-1 with TRBJ2-7; TRBD1 is a possible D gene (5 bases). Germline lookup yields CDR1 MGHRA and CDR2 YSYEKL. The CDR3 has 14 amino acids. V shed 1 base and J shed 3 bases, with 10 bases lying between them.